Each of the 26 T cell receptor beta chains below was sequenced from the same sample in a study of T cell changes during pregnancy in multiple sclerosis. TCRdb keeps only in-frame clones here, not all; method: immunoSEQ multiplex PCR. The sample has about 98,000 clones, roughly 94% seen once; the top ten hold less than 2.5%. The sample consisted of peripheral blood, taken after pregnancy. These TCRs come from a female donor in good health, enrolled as a control in a pregnancy study.

The chain employs TRBV28 and TRBJ1-6; D uncertain. V lost 3 bases and J 5 bases, leaving 11 bases between the germline ends. This CDR3 has 15 amino acids. Looked up from germline, CDR1 is MDHEN and CDR2 is SYDVKM. The DNA for the CDR3 is TGTGCCAGCAGTTTCCCCTTACAGAATAATTCACCCCTCCACTTT. This sequence encodes CASSFPLQNNSPLHF. Filled out from reference TRBV28 and TRBJ1-6, the complete variable domain reads DVKVTQSSRYLVKRTGEKVFLECVQDMDHENMFWYRQDPGLGLRLIYFSYDVKMKEKGDIPEGYSVSREKKERFSLILESASTNQTSMYLCASSFPLQNNSPLHFGNGTRLTVT.

V and J are TRBV15 and TRBJ1-6, with 7 bases aligning to TRBD1. J gave up 6 bases and V 7 bases, and 9 bases lay outside the gene matches. Germline CDR1 and CDR2: LNHNV and YYDKDF (reference sequence). CDR3 size: 15 residues. CDR3 nucleotide sequence: TGTGCCACCAACGACCGGACAGGTGTTAATTCACCCCTCCACTTT. Its protein is CATNDRTGVNSPLHF. Complete variable domain (other parts from reference TRBV15 and TRBJ1-6): DAMVIQNPRYQVTQFGKPVTLSCSQTLNHNVMYWYQQKSSQAPKLLFHYYDKDFNNEADTPDNFQSRRPNTSFCFLDIRSPGLGDTAMYLCATNDRTGVNSPLHFGNGTRLTVT.

This clone was recorded a few times. V is TRBV30 and J is TRBJ1-4, with 8 bases identical to TRBD1. CDR1 is GTSNPN and CDR2 is SVGIG in the germline V gene (reference sequence). V was pared by 1 base and J by 10 bases, with 5 bases of the junction left unmatched. The CDR3 is made up of 13 amino acids. CDR3 DNA: TGTGCCTGGAGTGGGACAGGGTTGGTAAAACTGTTTTTT. Translation: CAWSGTGLVKLFF.

The CDR3 region is CASSPPLGRGYTEAFF. DNA for the CDR3: TGTGCCAGCAGCCCTCCCCTTGGACGGGGATACACTGAAGCTTTCTTT. The V and J genes are TRBV11-2 and TRBJ1-1; D ambiguous. V gave up 5 bases and J gave up 3 bases, with 19 bases separating them. The CDR3 extends over 16 amino acids. Germline V gene data show CDR1 as SGHAT and CDR2 as FQNNGV.

This rearrangement joins TRBV30 to TRBJ2-1; D remains unclear. Germline CDR1 is GTSNPN and CDR2 is SVGIG (reference sequence). The V end lost 2 bases, the J end lost 3 bases, and 5 bases lay between the germline ends. This CDR3 is built from 12 residues. CDR3 protein: CAWSPFYNEQFF. CDR3 in DNA: TGTGCCTGGAGTCCGTTCTACAATGAGCAGTTCTTC. The variable domain in full, with the rest retrieved from reference TRBV30 and TRBJ2-1, is SQTIHQWPATLVQPVGSPLSLECTVEGTSNPNLYWYRQAAGRGLQLLFYSVGIGQISSEVPQNLSASRPQDRQFILSSKKLLLSDSGFYLCAWSPFYNEQFFGPGTRLTVL.

This clone is a singleton in its sample. The CDR3 sequence: CASSTRDRARTRSYEQYF. In DNA form, the CDR3 reads TGTGCCAGCAGCACCCGGGACAGGGCCCGTACCAGGTCCTACGAGCAGTACTTC. This chain joins TRBV21-1 and TRBJ2-7; the D call TRBD1 from the table was never checked on the DNA. TRBV21-1 is noted as a pseudogene. The CDR3 runs 18 residues.

This clone was counted between two and nine times. This chain links TRBV6-5 with TRBJ2-7; 10 positions agree with TRBD1. With 6 bases clipped from V and 6 bases from J, the junction kept 8 bases outside the gene matches. Germline V gene lookup returns CDR1 MNHEY and CDR2 SVGAGI. This CDR3 spans 14 amino acids. CDR3 nucleotide sequence: TGTGCCAGCAGCTGGACAGGGGGAATGGGCGAGCAGTACTTC. Its protein product is CASSWTGGMGEQYF.

The chain recombines TRBV7-6 with TRBJ2-1, with 9 nucleotides matching TRBD2. CDR1 and CDR2 (germline): SGHVS, FNYEAQ. The J segment lost 6 bases and the V segment lost 5 bases, leaving 11 bases of the junction unmatched. This CDR3 has 16 amino acids. The CDR3 region is CASSPPGLAGFNEQFF. The CDR3 DNA reads TGTGCCAGCAGCCCGCCGGGGCTAGCGGGATTCAATGAGCAGTTCTTC.

This rearrangement joins TRBV6-1 to TRBJ1-5; D unclear. The CDR3 has 14 amino acids. Trimming stripped 4 bases from V and 9 bases from J, with 16 bases between. CDR1 is MNHNS and CDR2 is SASEGT in the germline V gene. The CDR3 region has the DNA TGTGCCAGCAGTGCGAGGGCCGGCGTTCGGCCCCAGCATTTT. Amino acid sequence: CASSARAGVRPQHF.

The chain joins TRBV5-1 to TRBJ1-4; D is unresolved. The germline gives CDR1 SGHRS, CDR2 YFSETQ. Trimming stripped 1 base from V and 1 base from J, with 8 bases between. The CDR3 loop spans 15 amino acids. CDR3 nucleotides: TGCGCCAGCAGCTTGTCATCCGGAACTAATGAAAAACTGTTTTTT. Protein product: CASSLSSGTNEKLFF.

V and J are TRBV11-1 and TRBJ2-1; maybe TRBD2 (5 bases). CDR1 and CDR2 from the germline V gene are SGHAT and FQDESV (reference sequence). This CDR3 is built from 13 residues. Trimming pared 4 bases from V and 10 bases from J, leaving 14 bases between. CDR3 bases: TGTGCCAGCAGCTCCACTAGTTCAACCGAGCAGTTCTTC. Its protein product is CASSSTSSTEQFF.

V and J are TRBV18 and TRBJ2-3, with TRBD2 matching over 9 bases. V lost 3 bases, J lost 5 bases, and 6 bases stayed unmatched. Germline V gene lookup returns CDR1 KGHSH and CDR2 LQKENI. The CDR3 sequence is 15 residues long. CDR3 loop: CASSPIAGVKDTQYF. CDR3 sequence (DNA): TGTGCCAGCTCACCGATAGCGGGAGTTAAAGATACGCAGTATTTT.

The chain couples TRBV27 to TRBJ2-2, with TRBD2 matching 10 bases. With V trimmed by 3 bases and J by 7 bases, 11 bases remained unmatched. The CDR3 runs to 17 residues. Looked up from germline, CDR1 is MNHEY and CDR2 is SMNVEV (reference sequence). The CDR3 region has the DNA TGTGCCAGCAGTTTCAAAGGAGCGGGAGGGCCTATCGGGGAGCTGTTTTTT. Amino acids: CASSFKGAGGPIGELFF.

This chain links TRBV28 with TRBJ1-2, with a weak D call TRBD1 (6 bases). The CDR3 has 18 residues. Germline loops: CDR1 MDHEN, CDR2 SYDVKM. The germline V and J ends were trimmed by 2 bases and 4 bases, with 23 bases remaining between them. In DNA form, the CDR3 reads TGTGCCAGCAGTTTAAGCTTTATCCGACAGGAGTCCTTCTATGGCTACACCTTC. This gives the protein CASSLSFIRQESFYGYTF.

The CDR3 protein is CASSEDGRRDEQFF. The CDR3 DNA sequence: TGTGCCAGCAGCGAGGACGGGCGGCGGGATGAGCAGTTCTTC. The V gene is TRBV5-5, the J gene TRBJ2-1, with D perhaps matching TRBD2 (5 bases). CDR1 is SGHKS and CDR2 is YYEKEE in the germline V gene (reference sequence). With 4 bases removed from V and 8 bases from J, the gap between germline ends came to 16 bases. The CDR3 length is 14 residues.

This clone was seen only a few times. This chain connects TRBV25-1 to TRBJ1-2; TRBD1 matches at 9 bases. V trimming: 8 bases; J trimming: 2 bases; junction bases outside the gene matches: 3. Germline-derived CDR1 and CDR2 are MGHDK and SYGVNS. This CDR3 comprises 13 residues. The CDR3: CASAGTGNYGYTF. The DNA of the CDR3 is TGTGCCAGCGCCGGGACAGGGAACTATGGCTACACCTTC.

The chain couples TRBV29-1 to TRBJ1-1, with D unresolved. Trimming pared 5 bases from V and 4 bases from J, leaving 17 bases between. The CDR3 totals 14 residues. Germline values: CDR1 SQVTM, CDR2 ANQGSEA. CDR3 DNA sequence: TGCAGCGTTAACCGCCTTGGCAGGCGCACTGAAGCTTTCTTT. It specifies CSVNRLGRRTEAFF.

This clone was seen just once. J is TRBJ2-2 and V is TRBV5-5, with 10 bases matching TRBD1. Germline trimming cut 4 bases from V and 5 bases from J; bases unmatched to any gene: 8. CDR1 SGHKS and CDR2 YYEKEE come from the germline V gene (reference sequence). The CDR3 totals 16 residues. The CDR3: CASSPQPGQGTGELFF. The CDR3 nucleotides read TGTGCCAGCAGCCCCCAGCCGGGACAGGGGACCGGGGAGCTGTTTTTT.

This clone came up once. This chain joins TRBV11-2 and TRBJ2-7, with 8 bases fitting TRBD1. J gave up 5 bases and V 0 bases, and 9 bases lay outside the gene matches. CDR1 is SGHAT and CDR2 is FQNNGV in the germline V gene. This CDR3 has 16 residues. The CDR3 sequence is CASSLDQTGVSNEQYF. The CDR3, as DNA: TGTGCCAGCAGCTTAGATCAGACAGGGGTGAGCAACGAGCAGTACTTC.

The genes are TRBV29-1 and TRBJ1-5; D remains unclear. Germline-derived CDR1 and CDR2 are SQVTM and ANQGSEA. This CDR3 is 13 amino acids long. V was cut by 4 bases and J by 4 bases, with 11 bases left in between. For the CDR3, the DNA is TGCAGCGTTGTTCTTTCAGGTAATCAGCCCCAGCATTTT. The encoded protein is CSVVLSGNQPQHF.

This chain connects TRBV2 to TRBJ2-7, with D possibly being TRBD1 (6 bases). This CDR3 contains 14 residues. V gave up 5 bases and J gave up 3 bases, with 14 bases separating them. CDR1 SNHLY and CDR2 FYNNEI come from the germline V gene. Here the CDR3 DNA reads TGTGCCAGCAGTTTTACAGGGCAACTCTACGAGCAGTACTTC. The encoded protein is CASSFTGQLYEQYF.

This chain uses TRBV19 with TRBJ1-6, with D possibly matching TRBD1 (5 bases). CDR3 length: 15 residues. Germline assignment: CDR1 LNHDA and CDR2 SQIVND (reference sequence). V lost 5 bases, J lost 10 bases, and 18 bases lay in between. CDR3 loop: CASSSRAAGQSPLHF. In DNA form, the CDR3 reads TGTGCCAGTAGTTCGAGAGCCGCAGGGCAATCACCCCTCCACTTT. The full variable domain, with the rest looked up from reference TRBV19 and TRBJ1-6, is DGGITQSPKYLFRKEGQNVTLSCEQNLNHDAMYWYRQDPGQGLRLIYYSQIVNDFQKGDIAEGYSVSREKKESFPLTVTSAQKNPTAFYLCASSSRAAGQSPLHFGNGTRLTVT.

V gene TRBV7-2 combines with J gene TRBJ2-1; no clear D. Germline-derived CDR1 and CDR2 are SGHTA and FQGNSA. V gave up 5 bases and J gave up 8 bases, with 13 bases separating them. The CDR3 length is 13 residues. CDR3 coding DNA: TGTGCCAGCAGCGCCTTTTTCGCGGATGAGCAGTTCTTC. Translated: CASSAFFADEQFF.

The V gene is TRBV7-2, the J gene TRBJ2-7; 8 nucleotides line up with TRBD2. The length of the CDR3 is 15 residues. With 5 bases clipped from V and 3 bases from J, the junction kept 9 bases outside the gene matches. Germline lookup yields CDR1 SGHTA and CDR2 FQGNSA. CDR3: CASSPVTGGRYEQYF. The CDR3 nucleotides are TGTGCCAGCAGCCCAGTGACGGGAGGGCGCTACGAGCAGTACTTC.

The CDR3: CASSVVASGYTDTQYF. CDR3 DNA sequence: TGTGCCAGCAGCGTAGTAGCTAGCGGGTACACAGATACGCAGTATTTT. J is TRBJ2-3 and V is TRBV9; 8 positions agree with TRBD2. From germline, CDR1 is SGDLS and CDR2 YYNGEE. Trimming cost V 0 bases and J 2 bases; bases outside gene matches: 5. The CDR3 is 16 residues long.

CDR3 amino acids: CASSRKAGGNYQPQHF. DNA of the CDR3: TGTGCCAGCAGCAGAAAGGCAGGGGGTAACTATCAGCCCCAGCATTTT. This rearrangement joins TRBV7-8 to TRBJ1-5; TRBD1 aligns across 7 bases. Germline loops: CDR1 SGHVS, CDR2 FQNEAQ. With V trimmed by 5 bases and J by 5 bases, 12 bases remained unmatched. This CDR3 spans 16 amino acids.